The 4 T cell receptor beta chains listed next were all sequenced from one sample in a study of OX40 agonist ivuxolimab in advanced cancers. The data were produced by immunoSEQ multiplex PCR, yet TCRdb's version contains in-frame clones alone and is incomplete. This sample has tens of thousands of clones; just under 90% occur once, and the top ten carry 7.4%. Sequencing was performed on CD4+ or CD8+ T cells sorted from blood, taken in a trial of the OX40 agonist ivuxolimab. All receptors derive from an adult with an advanced solid tumor such as melanoma, head and neck, liver or kidney cancer.

The genes are TRBV27 and TRBJ1-2; no clear D gene. The CDR3 is 13 amino acids. Per germline, CDR1 MNHEY and CDR2 SMNVEV (reference sequence). Trimming stripped 3 bases from V and 0 bases from J, with 5 bases between. CDR3: CASSLTPNYGYTF. CDR3 nucleotides: TGTGCCAGCAGTTTGACTCCTAACTATGGCTACACCTTC.

The chain joins TRBV7-9 to TRBJ1-2; D gene ambiguous. V gave up 5 bases and J gave up 2 bases, with 9 bases separating them. The CDR3 sequence is 13 residues long. Germline V lookup: CDR1 SEHNR, CDR2 FQNEAQ (reference sequence). Written as DNA, the CDR3 is TGTGCCAGCAGCCCGTCCCAAAACTATGGCTACACCTTC. It is translated as CASSPSQNYGYTF.

V is TRBV6-5 and J is TRBJ2-1; 12 bases are a match to TRBD2. The CDR3 contains 15 residues. Germline V gene sequence: CDR1 MNHEY, CDR2 SVGAGI. Trimming took 6 bases from V and 7 from J; bases not matched to a gene: 7. CDR3 protein: CASSGLAGRQNEQFF. CDR3 nucleotides: TGTGCCAGCAGCGGACTAGCGGGAAGACAAAATGAGCAGTTCTTC.

This clone was detected only once. This sequence joins TRBV18 and TRBJ1-2, with TRBD1 as a possible D gene (5 bases). CDR1 is KGHSH and CDR2 is LQKENI in the germline V gene. The ends were cut back, 4 bases at V and 8 bases at J, with 17 bases in the middle. This CDR3 comprises 14 residues. The CDR3 loop is CASSQGPLDGGYTF. CDR3 in DNA: TGTGCCAGCTCACAGGGGCCCCTTGATGGAGGCTACACCTTC.